One sample yielded the 8 T cell receptor beta chains listed below, sequenced in a study of T cell changes during pregnancy in multiple sclerosis (dated by TCRdb to between 2018 and 2020). Library preparation employed the immunoSEQ multiplex PCR assay. In TCRdb, the immuneACCESS table is reduced to in-frame sequences with V and J assigned. These tables do not hold every clone; where another copy was compared, an unresolved V gene accounts for under half, and the others remain unexplained. The sample includes approximately 100,000 clones, with almost 95% observed a single time. The ten largest make up approximately 0.97% of the sample. Here the sequenced sample was peripheral blood, taken before pregnancy. The receptor source for this set is a female donor with multiple sclerosis, enrolled in a pregnancy study.

The CDR3 DNA is TGTGCCAGCAGCCATTGGGACAGTGACTACGAGCAGTACTTC. As protein: CASSHWDSDYEQYF. The V and J genes are TRBV14 and TRBJ2-7; 7 bases agree with TRBD1. Trimming removed 3 bases from V and 3 bases from J; junction bases left unmatched: 5. This CDR3 is 14 amino acids long. CDR1 is SGHDN and CDR2 is FVKESK in the germline V gene.

The chain combines TRBV30 with TRBJ2-7; a possible D gene is TRBD2 (6 bases). Germline CDR1 GTSNPN, CDR2 SVGIG (reference sequence). The CDR3 extends over 12 amino acids. V lost 4 bases, J lost 4 bases, and 11 bases lay in between. In DNA form, the CDR3 reads TGTGCCTGGACGGACTATGGGTACGAGCAGTACTTC. Residues: CAWTDYGYEQYF.

The V gene is TRBV9, the J gene TRBJ2-1; TRBD1 matches 10 bases. The J segment lost 7 bases and the V segment lost 3 bases, leaving 4 bases of the junction unmatched. Per germline, CDR1 SGDLS and CDR2 YYNGEE. This CDR3 spans 14 amino acids. The CDR3 sequence: CASSGGQGVNEQFF. CDR3 DNA sequence: TGTGCCAGCAGCGGCGGACAGGGGGTAAATGAGCAGTTCTTC. Variable domain in full (rest from reference TRBV9 and TRBJ2-1): DSGVTQTPKHLITATGQRVTLRCSPRSGDLSVYWYQQSLDQGLQFLIQYYNGEERAKGNILERFSAQQFPDLHSELNLSSLELGDSALYFCASSGGQGVNEQFFGPGTRLTVL.

V usage is TRBV9 and J usage is TRBJ2-2, with 8 bases identical to TRBD2. The ends lost 5 bases at V and 7 bases at J; junction bases unmatched: 10. This CDR3 region has 15 residues. Germline lookup yields CDR1 SGDLS and CDR2 YYNGEE. The CDR3, as DNA: TGTGCCAGCAGTAGCGGGGATGCGAGGGGCGGGGAGCTGTTTTTT. Amino acid sequence: CASSSGDARGGELFF.

The CDR3 sequence is CASSPDSINQPQHF. The CDR3 coding sequence is TGCGCCAGCAGCCCGGACAGCATCAATCAGCCCCAGCATTTT. The chain links TRBV4-1 to TRBJ1-5; D may be TRBD1 (6 bases). Germline CDR1 is MGHRA and CDR2 is YSYEKL. V was trimmed by 4 bases and J by 3 bases, leaving 10 bases between them. The CDR3 sequence is 14 residues long.

About this clone: The junction does not match germline at one end; this may be a read error. The rearrangement joins TRBV11-3 to TRBJ1-1, with unresolved D. Germline lookup yields CDR1 SGHNT and CDR2 YENEEA. The CDR3 has 11 amino acids. The CDR3 region is CASSASPTRPF. CDR3 nucleotides: TGTGCCAGCAGCGCTAGCCCCACTCGACCCTTT.

The V call is TRBV30, the J call TRBJ2-7; D gene unclear. Germline lookup yields CDR1 GTSNPN and CDR2 SVGIG (reference sequence). The CDR3 sequence is 13 residues long. Trimming left V 0 bases short and J 0 bases short, with 6 bases between. The CDR3 here is CAWSVGVSYEQYF. Written as DNA, the CDR3 is TGTGCCTGGAGTGTGGGCGTCTCCTACGAGCAGTACTTC.

This chain uses TRBV25-1 with TRBJ1-1; D possibly corresponds to TRBD1 (5 bases). V shed 11 bases and J shed 4 bases, with 26 bases lying between them. In germline, CDR1 is MGHDK, CDR2 SYGVNS. The CDR3 runs 16 residues. CDR3 loop: CAPLNSKDKGRTEAFF. The CDR3 DNA follows: TGTGCCCCCCTGAATAGTAAAGATAAGGGGCGCACTGAAGCTTTCTTT.